This record covers a single TCR beta chain. This record belongs to a study of T cell responses to AZD1222 COVID-19 vaccine. The germline V gene has CDR1 SGHRS and CDR2 YFSETQ. J was trimmed by 4 bases and V by 4 bases; bases with no gene match: 7. The CDR3 is 14 amino acids. The table came from immunoSEQ multiplex PCR; TCRdb's copy has only in-frame clones and leaves some out. The sample contains 100,000 to 150,000 clones, more than 75% of which appear only once. The origin of this receptor is an adult in good health. Sequences were derived from peripheral blood, sampled on day 0 of AZD1222 vaccination. This chain uses TRBV5-1 with TRBJ2-5, with TRBD1 identical over 7 bases. CDR3 amino acids: CASSLDRSGETQYF. Written as DNA, the CDR3 is TGCGCCAGCAGCCTGGACAGGTCGGGAGAGACCCAGTACTTC.